A single sample gave rise to the 11 T cell receptor beta chains below, sequenced in a study of identical twins. TCRdb itself ran the 5' RACE reads through MiXCR, one entry per CDR3 protein. The sample has more than 400,000 distinct CDR3 sequences, about 15% seen once. The same sample was also used in a study of yellow fever vaccine responses in identical twins.

Sample: CD4+ T cells sorted from blood. The origin of the receptors is a woman aged 18 to 35 in good health.

This clonotype occurred a few times. In DNA, the CDR3 is TGTGCCAGCAGTTACTCGAAGGGTAATGAAAAACTGTTTTTT. Translating gives CASSYSKGNEKLFF. This chain links TRBV6-5 with TRBJ1-4, with D unresolved. CDR3 length equals 14 residues. The ends were cut back, 0 bases at V and 4 bases at J, with 6 bases in the middle. CDR1 MNHEY and CDR2 SVGAGI come from the germline V gene.

V is TRBV29-1 and J is TRBJ2-3, with 10 bases matching TRBD2. CDR1 and CDR2 from the germline V gene are SQVTM and ANQGSEA. After removal of 1 base from V and 3 bases from J, the junction contained 16 bases not matched to a gene. This CDR3 is 19 amino acids long. The CDR3 DNA follows: TGCAGCGTTGAAGGGGGACTAGCGACCCGGGTCCGGAGTACAGATACGCAGTATTTT. Translation gives CSVEGGLATRVRSTDTQYF.

This clonotype occurred many times. This CDR3 reads CASSLGLAGANTGELFF. The CDR3 nucleotides are TGCGCCAGCAGCCTCGGACTAGCGGGAGCAAACACCGGGGAGCTGTTTTTT. The rearrangement links TRBV5-1 to TRBJ2-2; TRBD2 agrees at 13 bases. The CDR3 length is 17 residues. J gave up 2 bases and V 4 bases, and 5 bases lay outside the gene matches. The V gene's germline CDR1 is SGHRS and CDR2 YFSETQ. The whole variable domain, remainder taken from reference TRBV5-1 and TRBJ2-2, is KAGVTQTPRYLIKTRGQQVTLSCSPISGHRSVSWYQQTPGQGLQFLFEYFSETQRNKGNFPGRFSGRQFSNSRSEMNVSTLELGDSALYLCASSLGLAGANTGELFFGEGSRLTVL.

The rearrangement joins TRBV9 to TRBJ2-7; D gene ambiguous. This CDR3 has 13 amino acids. The V end was cut by 4 bases, the J end by 3 bases, with 11 bases between. Germline V CDR1 and CDR2: SGDLS, YYNGEE. The CDR3 is CASSPRVNYEQYF. CDR3 coding DNA: TGTGCCAGCAGCCCCCGGGTCAACTACGAGCAGTACTTC.

This clonotype has a handful of counts. This chain joins TRBV7-2 and TRBJ2-7; 11 nucleotides agree with TRBD2. The CDR3 covers 15 residues. Germline V gene sequence: CDR1 SGHTA, CDR2 FQGNSA. The ends lost 5 bases at V and 2 bases at J; junction bases unmatched: 5. This chain's CDR3 is CASSLSGRVPYEQYF. The CDR3 nucleotides read TGTGCCAGCAGCCTTAGCGGGAGGGTCCCCTACGAGCAGTACTTC.

J is TRBJ2-1 and V is TRBV12-3 or TRBV12-4; 11 nucleotides line up with TRBD1. There are 17 residues in the CDR3. V trimming: 5 bases; J trimming: 8 bases; junction bases outside the gene matches: 14. CDR3 residues: CASSPNYGQGALHEQFF. In DNA form, the CDR3 reads TGTGCCAGCAGTCCAAACTACGGACAGGGGGCTTTGCATGAGCAGTTCTTC.

The chain joins TRBV20-1 to TRBJ1-5, with 7 bases identical to TRBD1. CDR1 DFQATT and CDR2 SNEGSKA come from the germline V gene (reference sequence). V was pared by 6 bases and J by 5 bases, with 4 bases of the junction left unmatched. The CDR3 has 12 residues. The CDR3 region is CSARTGHQPQHF. In nucleotides, the CDR3 is TGCAGTGCCCGGACAGGACATCAGCCCCAGCATTTT.

The sample holds many counts of this clonotype. The V call is TRBV4-1, the J call TRBJ2-1; 11 bases match TRBD2. The CDR3 contains 19 residues. The ends lost 3 bases at V and 1 base at J; junction bases unmatched: 11. CDR1 is MGHRA, CDR2 YSYEKL, per germline. The CDR3 spells CASSHRLAGRGRSYNEQFF. CDR3 DNA sequence: TGCGCCAGCAGCCATAGACTAGCGGGGAGAGGTCGGTCCTACAATGAGCAGTTCTTC.

This clonotype was detected many times. The chain combines TRBV3-1 with TRBJ2-7; 10 bases are shared with TRBD1. This CDR3 comprises 15 residues. Trimming removed 5 bases from V and 2 bases from J; junction bases left unmatched: 6. Germline CDR1 is LGHDT and CDR2 is YNNKEL (reference sequence). CDR3 in amino acids: CASSSGQGRTYEQYV. The CDR3 DNA reads TGTGCCAGCAGCTCGGGACAGGGGAGGACCTACGAGCAGTACGTC.

In this sample, this clonotype turned up many times. The CDR3 DNA reads as TGTGCCAGCAGGTCTAGCGGGAGGTCGGATGAGCAGTTCTTC. This gives the protein CASRSSGRSDEQFF. This chain links TRBV3-1 with TRBJ2-1, with 11 bases aligning to TRBD2. The CDR3 sequence is 14 residues long. Germline loops: CDR1 LGHDT, CDR2 YNNKEL (reference sequence). V was pared by 6 bases and J by 8 bases, with 6 bases of the junction left unmatched.

The V and J genes are TRBV5-5 and TRBJ2-7; D call uncertain. The CDR3 is made up of 13 amino acids. The germline V gene encodes CDR1 SGHKS and CDR2 YYEKEE (reference sequence). Deletions cut 2 bases from V and 2 bases from J, with 8 bases between. The CDR3 sequence: CASSFDPTYEQYV. Here the CDR3 DNA reads TGTGCCAGCAGCTTTGACCCAACCTACGAGCAGTACGTC.